The T cell receptor beta chain under discussion was sequenced for a study of blood T cell repertoires in COVID-19. Across the study: The United States, Italy and Spain were the sources of the acute and convalescent COVID-19 samples. Sources were T cells, B-cell-depleted T cells, or PBMCs; the material itself was cDNA or gDNA.

Recruited during active infection, patients (from Seattle) were subsequently followed longitudinally. Original handling: Reference gene primer amplification yielded estimated nucleated cell counts. Repertoires were generated with immunoSEQ multiplex PCR, while TCRdb's copy carries only in-frame clones and drops some. The DNA was the basis for D and trimming; V, J and clone size are from that table. The table shows about 130,000 clones, with roughly four fifths occurring only once. In germline, CDR1 is SGHTA, CDR2 FQGTGA. The CDR3 is 15 amino acids. Unmatched junction bases numbered 9, after V lost 5 bases and J lost 8 bases.

The rearrangement joins TRBV7-3 to TRBJ2-1, with TRBD2 matching over 10 bases. Source material: peripheral blood. This TCR was sampled from a young man with COVID-19, enrolled during active disease. The CDR3 DNA sequence: TGTGCCAGCAGCCTCCTAGCGGGAGAGATGGATGAGCAGTTCTTC. This encodes CASSLLAGEMDEQFF.